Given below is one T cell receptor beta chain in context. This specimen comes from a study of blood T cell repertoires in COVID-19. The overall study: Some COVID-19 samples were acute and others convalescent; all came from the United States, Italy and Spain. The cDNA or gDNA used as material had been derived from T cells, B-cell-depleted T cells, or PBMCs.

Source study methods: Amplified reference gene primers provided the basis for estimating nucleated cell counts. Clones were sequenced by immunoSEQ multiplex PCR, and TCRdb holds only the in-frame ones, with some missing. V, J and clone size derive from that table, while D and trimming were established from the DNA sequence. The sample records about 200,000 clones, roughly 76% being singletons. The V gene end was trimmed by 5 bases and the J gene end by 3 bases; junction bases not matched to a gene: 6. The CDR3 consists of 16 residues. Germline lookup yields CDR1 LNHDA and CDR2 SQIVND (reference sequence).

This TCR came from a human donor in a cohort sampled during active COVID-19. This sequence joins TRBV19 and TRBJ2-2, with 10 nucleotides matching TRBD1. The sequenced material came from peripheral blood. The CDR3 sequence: CASSVRTGGDTGELFF. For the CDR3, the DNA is TGTGCCAGTAGTGTCCGGACAGGGGGGGACACCGGGGAGCTGTTTTTT.